The sequence of this T cell receptor beta chain was determined in a study of blood T cell repertoires in COVID-19. Across the whole study: The analysed material was cDNA or gDNA that came from T cells, B-cell-depleted T cells, or PBMCs.

Germline CDR1 SGHTA, CDR2 FQGNSA. The CDR3 is 16 amino acids. V dropped 4 bases and J dropped 2 bases, with 17 bases sitting between them. The Seattle site enrolled patients during active infection and followed them longitudinally. Study processing details: Reference gene primer amplification yielded estimated nucleated cell counts. Only in-frame clones appear in the TCRdb table, and some are missing; sequencing was by immunoSEQ multiplex PCR. V, J and clone size derive from that table, while D and trimming were established from the DNA sequence. The data hold approximately 270,000 clones, with approximately 88% observed a single time.

The gene calls are TRBV7-2 and TRBJ2-5, with no clear D. The sequenced material came from peripheral blood. This receptor was taken from a woman aged 25 to 39 with COVID-19, enrolled during active disease. The CDR3 here is CASSSGDSPAQETQYF. In nucleotides, the CDR3 is TGTGCCAGCAGCTCCGGAGACTCTCCGGCGCAAGAGACCCAGTACTTC.